This is a list of T cell receptor beta chains from one sample in a study of blood T cell repertoires in COVID-19. Repertoires were generated with immunoSEQ multiplex PCR, while TCRdb's copy carries only in-frame clones and drops some. The profile covers tens of thousands of clones, with 91% appearing a single time and under 2.5% taken by the ten largest. Sequenced material: peripheral blood. Source of these receptors: a woman aged 45-59 years in a cohort sampled during active COVID-19. Each CDR3 is given with its conserved first and last residue. Each record gives: CDR3 protein, CDR3 DNA, J gene, clone size, CDR3 length, D gene, V gene. The D gene is left open where the match is weak. Where a row states a size, it is once, few, many or the class of an expanded clone; other rows omit it.

CDR3 protein: CASSAGGVSEQYF; CDR3 DNA: TGCGCCAGCAGCGCGGGGGGAGTAAGCGAGCAGTACTTC; J gene: TRBJ2-7; clone size: -; CDR3 length: 13; D gene: TRBD2; V gene: TRBV4-1
CDR3 protein: CASSVVSGGYNEQFF; CDR3 DNA: TGTGCCAGCAGCGTAGTTTCAGGGGGGTACAATGAGCAGTTCTTC; J gene: TRBJ2-1; clone size: -; CDR3 length: 15; D gene: -; V gene: TRBV9
CDR3 protein: CASSLEGPDTQYF; CDR3 DNA: TGTGCCAGCTCACTTGAGGGCCCAGATACGCAGTATTTT; J gene: TRBJ2-3; clone size: few; CDR3 length: 13; D gene: -; V gene: TRBV18
CDR3 protein: CASRDRMNTEAFF; CDR3 DNA: TGTGCCAGCAGGGACAGAATGAACACTGAAGCTTTCTTT; J gene: TRBJ1-1; clone size: -; CDR3 length: 13; D gene: -; V gene: TRBV25-1
CDR3 protein: CASSGSTGELFF; CDR3 DNA: TGTGCCAGCAGCGGGAGCACCGGGGAGCTGTTTTTT; J gene: TRBJ2-2; clone size: -; CDR3 length: 12; D gene: TRBD2; V gene: TRBV10-3
CDR3 protein: CASSPQGGFTEAFF; CDR3 DNA: TGTGCCAGCAGCCCACAGGGTGGATTCACTGAAGCTTTCTTT; J gene: TRBJ1-1; clone size: -; CDR3 length: 14; D gene: -; V gene: TRBV7-9
CDR3 protein: CASSQPLTGGFGDTQYF; CDR3 DNA: TGCGCCAGCAGCCAACCCCTGACAGGGGGCTTTGGAGATACGCAGTATTTT; J gene: TRBJ2-3; clone size: -; CDR3 length: 17; D gene: TRBD1; V gene: TRBV5-1
CDR3 protein: CASSGQPGQARPNYGYTF; CDR3 DNA: TGTGCCAGCAGCGGACAACCGGGACAGGCACGACCTAACTATGGCTACACCTTC; J gene: TRBJ1-2; clone size: -; CDR3 length: 18; D gene: TRBD1; V gene: TRBV7-2
CDR3 protein: CASSQVRSGEQYF; CDR3 DNA: TGTGCCAGCAGCCAAGTCCGCTCAGGCGAGCAGTACTTC; J gene: TRBJ2-7; clone size: -; CDR3 length: 13; D gene: -; V gene: TRBV3-1/TRBV3-2
CDR3 protein: CASSGSGYEQYF; CDR3 DNA: TGTGCCAGCAGTGGTTCCGGGTACGAGCAGTACTTC; J gene: TRBJ2-7; clone size: many; CDR3 length: 12; D gene: -; V gene: TRBV2
CDR3 protein: CASSGRTGEAPSPLHF; CDR3 DNA: TGTGCCAGCAGTGGTAGGACAGGGGAAGCCCCTTCACCCCTCCACTTT; J gene: TRBJ1-6; clone size: -; CDR3 length: 16; D gene: TRBD1; V gene: TRBV6-1
CDR3 protein: CASRLSYEQYF; CDR3 DNA: TGTGCCAGCAGACTCTCCTACGAGCAGTACTTC; J gene: TRBJ2-7; clone size: -; CDR3 length: 11; D gene: -; V gene: TRBV28
CDR3 protein: CASSNGLAWDNEQFF; CDR3 DNA: TGTGCCAGCAGCAACGGACTAGCTTGGGACAATGAGCAGTTCTTC; J gene: TRBJ2-1; clone size: -; CDR3 length: 15; D gene: TRBD2; V gene: TRBV14
CDR3 protein: CASSLKQGGNEKLFF; CDR3 DNA: TGTGCCAGCAGCTTAAAACAGGGGGGTAATGAAAAACTGTTTTTT; J gene: TRBJ1-4; clone size: -; CDR3 length: 15; D gene: TRBD1; V gene: TRBV7-9
CDR3 protein: CASSLATGGGYQPQHF; CDR3 DNA: TGTGCCAGCAGTTTAGCCACAGGGGGAGGTTATCAGCCCCAGCATTTT; J gene: TRBJ1-5; clone size: -; CDR3 length: 16; D gene: TRBD1; V gene: TRBV28
CDR3 protein: CSASGTGEGYTEAFF; CDR3 DNA: TGCAGTGCTAGTGGGACAGGGGAGGGGTACACTGAAGCTTTCTTT; J gene: TRBJ1-1; clone size: -; CDR3 length: 15; D gene: TRBD1; V gene: TRBV20-1
CDR3 protein: CASSDSGGLAPRTQYF; CDR3 DNA: TGTGCCAGCAGTGACTCGGGAGGACTAGCGCCCCGTACGCAGTATTTT; J gene: TRBJ2-3; clone size: -; CDR3 length: 16; D gene: TRBD2; V gene: TRBV6-4
CDR3 protein: CASSPRGDMNTEAFF; CDR3 DNA: TGTGCCAGCAGCCCCCGGGGGGATATGAACACTGAAGCTTTCTTT; J gene: TRBJ1-1; clone size: -; CDR3 length: 15; D gene: -; V gene: TRBV7-2
CDR3 protein: CASSLGLLAGVNEQFF; CDR3 DNA: TGCGCCAGCAGTCTGGGGTTGCTAGCGGGAGTCAATGAGCAGTTCTTC; J gene: TRBJ2-1; clone size: -; CDR3 length: 16; D gene: TRBD2; V gene: TRBV5-1